These 8 T cell receptor beta chains share one sample of origin, sequenced in a study of T cell responses to AZD1222 COVID-19 vaccine. TCRdb keeps only in-frame clones here, not all; method: immunoSEQ multiplex PCR. The sample lists roughly 110,000 clones; just under 90% were seen once. The specimen was peripheral blood, collected on day 0 of AZD1222 vaccination. The source is an adult in good health.

V is TRBV5-4 and J is TRBJ2-7; D gene ambiguous. Trimming removed 1 base from V and 2 bases from J, with 10 bases in between. The CDR3 covers 14 residues. Looked up from germline, CDR1 is SGHNT and CDR2 is YYREEE (reference sequence). CDR3 protein: CASSLILEPYEQYF. The CDR3 DNA reads as TGTGCCAGCAGCTTGATCCTAGAACCCTACGAGCAGTACTTC.

This clone was seen just once. As DNA, the CDR3 is TGTGCCAGCAGCCTGCGGACTAGCGGGAACTCCTACAATGAGCAGTTCTTC. Its translation: CASSLRTSGNSYNEQFF. The gene calls are TRBV21-1 and TRBJ2-1; the table assigns TRBD2, which was not confirmed against the DNA. TRBV21-1 constitutes a pseudogene. The CDR3 totals 17 residues.

The gene calls are TRBV28 and TRBJ2-1; D is unresolved. V gave up 4 bases and J gave up 5 bases, with 15 bases separating them. Germline CDR1 and CDR2: MDHEN and SYDVKM. The CDR3 is 15 amino acids. CDR3 DNA: TGTGCCAGCAGTTCCTCCGCGGACCAGAACAATGAGCAGTTCTTC. Amino acids: CASSSSADQNNEQFF.

The chain uses TRBV5-1 and TRBJ2-1; no firm D call. The CDR3 totals 14 residues. V was shortened by 4 bases and J by 7 bases, with 15 bases between the two germline ends. Germline CDR1 SGHRS, CDR2 YFSETQ. The CDR3 sequence: CASSPQPPSNEQFF. The CDR3 bases are TGCGCCAGCAGCCCACAGCCTCCTTCGAATGAGCAGTTCTTC. The entire variable domain, with the rest obtained from reference TRBV5-1 and TRBJ2-1, is as follows: KAGVTQTPRYLIKTRGQQVTLSCSPISGHRSVSWYQQTPGQGLQFLFEYFSETQRNKGNFPGRFSGRQFSNSRSEMNVSTLELGDSALYLCASSPQPPSNEQFFGPGTRLTVL.

The chain employs TRBV19 and TRBJ2-7; 9 bases line up with TRBD1. CDR1 and CDR2 (germline): LNHDA, SQIVND (reference sequence). The CDR3 contains 14 residues. J was trimmed by 5 bases and V by 5 bases; bases with no gene match: 7. The CDR3 protein is CASSSSWTGDEQYF. The CDR3 DNA follows: TGTGCCAGTAGTTCGTCCTGGACAGGGGACGAGCAGTACTTC.

This clone was seen once. The chain recombines TRBV6-5 with TRBJ2-7; D perhaps matches TRBD1 (5 bases). With 5 bases removed from V and 3 bases from J, the gap between germline ends came to 14 bases. This CDR3 is built from 14 residues. The germline CDR1 and CDR2 sequences are MNHEY and SVGAGI. The CDR3 sequence is CASSTPTDLYEQYF. The CDR3 DNA sequence: TGTGCCAGCAGTACGCCGACAGACCTCTACGAGCAGTACTTC.

V gene TRBV11-3 combines with J gene TRBJ2-4; TRBD2 might be the D (5 bases). The CDR3 has 13 amino acids. Trimming stripped 6 bases from V and 5 bases from J, with 11 bases between. Germline CDR1 and CDR2: SGHNT and YENEEA. CDR3 protein: CASSSGVENIQYF. In DNA, the CDR3 is TGTGCCAGCAGTTCCGGGGTAGAAAACATTCAGTACTTC.

This chain connects TRBV6-4 to TRBJ2-2; D is ambiguous. Trimming stripped 3 bases from V and 5 bases from J, with 10 bases between. The CDR3 runs 14 residues. Germline V gene lookup returns CDR1 MRHNA and CDR2 SNTAGT. The CDR3 DNA follows: TGTGCCAGCAGTGAGGCCGGAGCTACCGGGGAGCTGTTTTTT. Amino acid sequence: CASSEAGATGELFF.